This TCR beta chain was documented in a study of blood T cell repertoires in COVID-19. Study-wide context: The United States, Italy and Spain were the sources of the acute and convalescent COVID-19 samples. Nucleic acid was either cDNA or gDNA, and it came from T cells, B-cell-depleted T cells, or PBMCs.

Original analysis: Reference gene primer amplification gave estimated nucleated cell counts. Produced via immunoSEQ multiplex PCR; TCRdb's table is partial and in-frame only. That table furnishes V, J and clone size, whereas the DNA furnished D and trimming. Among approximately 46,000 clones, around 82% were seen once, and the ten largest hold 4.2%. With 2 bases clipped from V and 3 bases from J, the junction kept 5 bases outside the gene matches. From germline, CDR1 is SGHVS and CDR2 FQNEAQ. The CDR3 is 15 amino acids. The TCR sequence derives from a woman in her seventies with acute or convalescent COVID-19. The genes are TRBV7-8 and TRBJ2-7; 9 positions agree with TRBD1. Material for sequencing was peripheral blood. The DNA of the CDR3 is TGTGCCAGCAGCTTATCCGGGACAGGGTTCTACGAGCAGTACTTC. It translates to CASSLSGTGFYEQYF.